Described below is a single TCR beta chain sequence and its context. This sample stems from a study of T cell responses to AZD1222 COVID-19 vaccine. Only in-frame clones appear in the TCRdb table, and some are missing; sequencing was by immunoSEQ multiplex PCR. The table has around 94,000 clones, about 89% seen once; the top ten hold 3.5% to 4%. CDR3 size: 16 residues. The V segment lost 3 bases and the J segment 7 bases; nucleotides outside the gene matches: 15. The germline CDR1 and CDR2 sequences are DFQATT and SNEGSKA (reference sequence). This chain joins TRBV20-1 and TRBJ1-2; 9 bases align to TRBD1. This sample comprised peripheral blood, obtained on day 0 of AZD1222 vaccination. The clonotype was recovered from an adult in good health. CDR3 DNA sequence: TGCAGTGCTAGTCCCCCCGACAGGGGGATTTCGGTTGGCTACACCTTC. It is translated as CSASPPDRGISVGYTF.